The source of this T cell receptor (beta chain) is a study of cytomegalovirus exposure and HLA in healthy donors. General observations from the study: Most subjects had HLA-A and HLA-B alleles reportedly predicted accurately by TCR beta sequences. Sequencing artifact likely explains a cluster of highly shared sequence variants. Beyond CMV serostatus, there was no information to go on about immune exposure.

Use of 60 Vbeta and 13 Jbeta primers characterized the PCR. Original methodology: A follow-up analysis tallied about 88 million unique TCR beta chains, approximately 10 million shared. Here immunoSEQ multiplex PCR was the method, and the copy in TCRdb shows in-frame clones only, minus some. V and J calls and clone size are given by that table; D and trimming were obtained from the DNA. This sample has roughly 120,000 clones; about 81% occur once, and the top ten carry 1.1%. The CDR3 runs to 16 residues. Germline V gene data show CDR1 as SGHTA and CDR2 as FQGNSA. V was pared by 0 bases and J by 1 base, with 9 bases between. A remark on this clone: As yet, its antigen is unknown.

Input material: PBMCs. This TCR came from a woman in her twenties or thirties in good health and CMV-seronegative. The chain joins TRBV7-2 to TRBJ2-2; D ambiguous. The CDR3 spells CASSLASQMNTGELFF. DNA of the CDR3: TGTGCCAGCAGCTTAGCTTCGCAGATGAACACCGGGGAGCTGTTTTTT.